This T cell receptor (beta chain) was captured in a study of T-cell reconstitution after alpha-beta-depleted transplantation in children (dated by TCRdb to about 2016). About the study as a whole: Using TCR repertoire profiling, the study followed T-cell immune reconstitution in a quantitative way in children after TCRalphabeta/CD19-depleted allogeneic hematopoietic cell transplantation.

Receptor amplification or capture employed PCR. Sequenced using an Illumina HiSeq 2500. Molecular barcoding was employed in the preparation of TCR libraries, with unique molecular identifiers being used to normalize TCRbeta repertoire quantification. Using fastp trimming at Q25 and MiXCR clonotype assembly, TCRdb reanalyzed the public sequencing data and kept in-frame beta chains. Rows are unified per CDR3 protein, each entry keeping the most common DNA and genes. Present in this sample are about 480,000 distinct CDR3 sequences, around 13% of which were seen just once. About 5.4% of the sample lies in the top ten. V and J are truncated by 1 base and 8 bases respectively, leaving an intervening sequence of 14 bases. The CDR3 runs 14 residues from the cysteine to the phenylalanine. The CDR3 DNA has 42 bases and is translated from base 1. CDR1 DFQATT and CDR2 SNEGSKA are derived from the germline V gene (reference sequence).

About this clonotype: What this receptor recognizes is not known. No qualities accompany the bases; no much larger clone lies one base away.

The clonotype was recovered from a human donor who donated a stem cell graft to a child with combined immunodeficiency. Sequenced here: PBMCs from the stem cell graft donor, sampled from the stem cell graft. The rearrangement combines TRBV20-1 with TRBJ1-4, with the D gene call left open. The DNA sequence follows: TGCAGTGCTAGAGCTTTGGGCCTTTCGGAAAAACTGTTTTTT. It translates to CSARALGLSEKLFF.